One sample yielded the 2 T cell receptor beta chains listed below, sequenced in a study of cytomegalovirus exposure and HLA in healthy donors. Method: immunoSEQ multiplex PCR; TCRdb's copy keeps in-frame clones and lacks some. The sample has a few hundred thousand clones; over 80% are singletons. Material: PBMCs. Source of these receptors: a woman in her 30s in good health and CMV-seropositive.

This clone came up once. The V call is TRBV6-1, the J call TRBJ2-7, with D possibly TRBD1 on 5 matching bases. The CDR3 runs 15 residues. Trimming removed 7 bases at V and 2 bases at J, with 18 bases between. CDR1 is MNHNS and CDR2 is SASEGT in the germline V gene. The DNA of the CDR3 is TGTGCCAGCACCAAAATTCAGGGTTTCACCTACGAGCAGTACTTC. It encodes CASTKIQGFTYEQYF.

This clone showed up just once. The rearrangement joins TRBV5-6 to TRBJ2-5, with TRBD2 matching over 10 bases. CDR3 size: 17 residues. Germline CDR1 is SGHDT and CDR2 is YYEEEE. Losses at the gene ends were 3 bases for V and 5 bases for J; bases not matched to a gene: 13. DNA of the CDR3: TGTGCCAGCAGCTCTCCCCGAGAGCGGGAGGGCCCGGAGACCCAGTACTTC. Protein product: CASSSPREREGPETQYF.